The 31 T cell receptor beta chains listed next were all sequenced from one sample in a study of T cells after yellow fever vaccination. TCRdb reprocessed the 5' RACE reads via MiXCR and lists one record per CDR3 protein. The sample includes about 320,000 distinct CDR3 sequences, around 7% seen only once; the top ten take 15% to 20%. Here the sequenced sample was PBMCs, taken 45 days after the first yellow fever vaccination. These receptors were taken from a man younger than 35 who received the YFV17D yellow fever vaccine.

This clonotype occurred a few times. CDR3 sequence: CSVEELWTGTGGYTF. The DNA for the CDR3 is TGCAGCGTTGAAGAGTTGTGGACAGGGACGGGTGGCTACACCTTC. The chain combines TRBV29-1 with TRBJ1-2; TRBD1 agrees at 8 bases. CDR1 is SQVTM, CDR2 ANQGSEA, per germline. The CDR3 is made up of 15 amino acids. J lost 7 bases, V lost 0 bases, and 10 bases had no gene match.

The V gene is TRBV15, the J gene TRBJ2-1; D is possibly TRBD2 (5 bases). Trimming cost V 1 base and J 12 bases, with 10 bases left between them. CDR1 is LNHNV, CDR2 YYDKDF, per germline (reference sequence). This CDR3 is 12 amino acids long. The CDR3 sequence is CATSRAGKGQFF. The CDR3 DNA follows: TGTGCCACCAGCAGAGCCGGGAAAGGGCAGTTCTTC.

This clonotype was counted at least ten times. The chain uses TRBV27 and TRBJ2-3, with 8 bases identical to TRBD2. The CDR3 runs 15 residues. With 2 bases clipped from V and 10 bases from J, the junction kept 11 bases outside the gene matches. Germline V lookup: CDR1 MNHEY, CDR2 SMNVEV (reference sequence). CDR3 sequence: CASSLREGRGSAQYF. CDR3 in DNA: TGTGCCAGCAGTTTACGGGAGGGTCGTGGTTCCGCGCAGTATTTT.

This clonotype was counted a few times. V is TRBV4-2 and J is TRBJ2-5, with 13 nucleotides matching TRBD2. The CDR3 has 15 residues. In germline, CDR1 is LGHNA, CDR2 YNFKEQ. V lost 3 bases, J lost 5 bases, and 3 bases stayed unmatched. The CDR3 region has the DNA TGTGCCAGCAGCCAGGGACTAGCGGGGATGGAGACCCAGTACTTC. Translation: CASSQGLAGMETQYF.

Only a few counts were recorded for this clonotype. V gene TRBV11-1 combines with J gene TRBJ2-7; 10 positions agree with TRBD2. Germline-derived CDR1 and CDR2 are SGHAT and FQDESV (reference sequence). CDR3 length: 16 amino acids. V shed 2 bases, J shed 2 bases, and the junction held 6 bases outside the gene matches. The CDR3 region is CASSLSPSGGTYEQYF. For the CDR3, the DNA is TGTGCCAGCAGCTTATCCCCTAGCGGGGGAACCTACGAGCAGTACTTC.

Comments on this clonotype: Germline is not matched at one junction end, which may reflect a read error. The rearrangement links TRBV24-1 to TRBJ2-1; TRBD2 matches at 13 bases. Germline V lookup: CDR1 KGHDR, CDR2 SFDVKD. This CDR3 has 16 amino acids. The CDR3 here is CATSDPTSGGYNVQFF. Written as DNA, the CDR3 is TGTGCCACCAGTGATCCGACTAGCGGGGGGTACAATGTGCAGTTCTTC.

The chain joins TRBV12-3 or TRBV12-4 to TRBJ1-5; 9 positions match TRBD1. The CDR3 is 14 amino acids. With V trimmed by 7 bases and J by 6 bases, 7 bases remained unmatched. The CDR3 reads CASTWTGAVQPQHF. The CDR3 DNA reads TGTGCCAGCACTTGGACAGGGGCTGTTCAGCCCCAGCATTTT.

A few counts support this clonotype. This chain connects TRBV5-1 to TRBJ2-7; D is ambiguous. Between the trimmed V and J ends, which lost 0 bases and 2 bases, there was a span of 9 bases. From germline, CDR1 is SGHRS and CDR2 YFSETQ. The CDR3 consists of 14 residues. The CDR3 nucleotides are TGCGCCAGCAGCTTGGCTGGGATCACCTACGAGCAGTACTTC. Translating it yields CASSLAGITYEQYF.

The sample holds a few counts of this clonotype. The CDR3 reads CASSSLAGGKTQYF. The CDR3 DNA sequence: TGTGCCAGCAGTTCCCTGGCGGGGGGAAAGACCCAGTACTTC. V and J are TRBV28 and TRBJ2-5; TRBD2 agrees at 8 bases. V lost 4 bases, J lost 6 bases, and 7 bases stayed unmatched. Germline lookup yields CDR1 MDHEN and CDR2 SYDVKM. The CDR3 length is 14 residues. The variable domain in full, with the rest retrieved from reference TRBV28 and TRBJ2-5, is DVKVTQSSRYLVKRTGEKVFLECVQDMDHENMFWYRQDPGLGLRLIYFSYDVKMKEKGDIPEGYSVSREKKERFSLILESASTNQTSMYLCASSSLAGGKTQYFGPGTRLLVL.

The sample holds many counts of this clonotype. The rearrangement joins TRBV20-1 to TRBJ2-1; the match to TRBD2 covers 7 bases. CDR1 is DFQATT and CDR2 is SNEGSKA in the germline V gene (reference sequence). The CDR3 extends over 17 amino acids. The J segment lost 0 bases and the V segment lost 0 bases, leaving 8 bases of the junction unmatched. CDR3 in DNA: TGCAGTGCTAGAGAGTTCGGCGGGGGAAGCTCCTACAATGAGCAGTTCTTC. It translates to CSAREFGGGSSYNEQFF.

This clonotype was recorded a few times. The chain employs TRBV2 and TRBJ2-7; D is unresolved. The germline V gene encodes CDR1 SNHLY and CDR2 FYNNEI. The CDR3 sequence is 15 residues long. Trimming left V 2 bases short and J 7 bases short, with 18 bases between. The CDR3 DNA sequence: TGTGCCAGCAGTGAACGGATGCCTGAAGGTCGGGAGCAGTACGTC. Translation: CASSERMPEGREQYV.

CDR3: CASSHTGEGNTIYF. DNA for the CDR3: TGTGCCAGCAGCCATACAGGTGAAGGAAACACCATATATTTT. V usage is TRBV13 and J usage is TRBJ1-3; D possibly corresponds to TRBD1 (5 bases). Germline V gene data show CDR1 as PRHDT and CDR2 as FYEKMQ (reference sequence). V was pared by 5 bases and J by 4 bases, with 12 bases between. This CDR3 comprises 14 residues.

This clonotype was seen only a few times. V and J are TRBV3-1 and TRBJ1-1; 7 positions match TRBD1. J lost 8 bases, V lost 1 base, and 13 bases had no gene match. Per the germline V gene, CDR1 is LGHDT and CDR2 is YNNKEL (reference sequence). The CDR3 runs 16 residues. The CDR3 DNA is TGTGCCAGCAGCCAAGGCGGGGGACAGATAAAAGGGGAAGCTTTCTTT. Translated, it gives CASSQGGGQIKGEAFF.

The CDR3 loop is CASSPGTGLGNTEAFF. CDR3 nucleotides: TGTGCCAGCTCACCCGGGACAGGCCTCGGGAACACTGAAGCTTTCTTT. This chain links TRBV18 with TRBJ1-1, with 8 nucleotides matching TRBD1. This CDR3 has 16 residues. V lost 3 bases, J lost 1 base, and 7 bases stayed unmatched. Germline CDR1 and CDR2: KGHSH and LQKENI.

The chain uses TRBV6-1 and TRBJ1-1; D ambiguous. The V end lost 0 bases, the J end lost 0 bases, and 5 bases lay between the germline ends. The germline V gene has CDR1 MNHNS and CDR2 SASEGT. This CDR3 is built from 14 residues. The CDR3 loop is CASSEAPVNTEAFF. The CDR3 DNA follows: TGTGCCAGCAGTGAAGCGCCGGTGAACACTGAAGCTTTCTTT.

The sample holds a few counts of this clonotype. The rearrangement links TRBV5-1 to TRBJ2-3; TRBD2 matches at 9 bases. The germline gives CDR1 SGHRS, CDR2 YFSETQ. V lost 0 bases to trimming and J lost 0 bases; unmatched junction nucleotides: 8. The CDR3 covers 18 residues. The CDR3 DNA sequence: TGCGCCAGCAGCTTGGCTGTCGCTAGCGGGGTCAGCACAGATACGCAGTATTTT. It codes for CASSLAVASGVSTDTQYF. The full variable domain, completed using reference TRBV5-1 and TRBJ2-3, is KAGVTQTPRYLIKTRGQQVTLSCSPISGHRSVSWYQQTPGQGLQFLFEYFSETQRNKGNFPGRFSGRQFSNSRSEMNVSTLELGDSALYLCASSLAVASGVSTDTQYFGPGTRLTVL.

This clonotype came up many times. The rearrangement joins TRBV3-1 to TRBJ2-2, with D possibly being TRBD1 or TRBD2 (5 bases each). The CDR3 totals 16 residues. Per the germline V gene, CDR1 is LGHDT and CDR2 is YNNKEL (reference sequence). The V end lost 3 bases, the J end lost 6 bases, and 17 bases lay between the germline ends. For the CDR3, the DNA is TGTGCCAGCAGCCAGGGGGTTGGCAGGCCCGCCGGGGAGCTGTTTTTT. Its translation is CASSQGVGRPAGELFF.

This clonotype was found a few times. The V call is TRBV4-3, the J call TRBJ2-6; the D is unclear. Trimming stripped 0 bases from V and 4 bases from J, with 7 bases between. This CDR3 is 15 amino acids long. The germline CDR1 and CDR2 sequences are LGHNA and YSLEER. The DNA for the CDR3 is TGCGCCAGCAGCCAAGACCCACAGGGGGCCAACGTCCTGACTTTC. Its translation: CASSQDPQGANVLTF.

This clonotype was counted at least ten times. The chain uses TRBV5-1 and TRBJ1-6; possible D gene TRBD1, 5 bases. CDR1 is SGHRS and CDR2 is YFSETQ in the germline V gene. This CDR3 contains 13 residues. Trimming pared 4 bases from V and 6 bases from J, leaving 8 bases between. The CDR3 DNA reads TGCGCCAGCAGCGTCCAGGGTAATTCACCCCTCCACTTT. It codes for CASSVQGNSPLHF.

This clonotype occurred many times. DNA for the CDR3: TGTGCCAGCAGTTTTAGCTTCTTGGGTTCGGATAATGAAAAACTGTTTTTT. Its translation: CASSFSFLGSDNEKLFF. This chain connects TRBV12-3 or TRBV12-4 to TRBJ1-4, with D unresolved. Trimming shortened V by 3 bases and J by 4 bases, and 18 bases separated the two germline ends. The CDR3 spans 17 residues.

V gene TRBV11-2 combines with J gene TRBJ2-5; the D gene is possibly TRBD1 (5 bases). From germline, CDR1 is SGHAT and CDR2 FQNNGV. Trimming left V 2 bases short and J 4 bases short, with 8 bases between. This CDR3 has 13 residues. The CDR3 loop is CASSLRQRETQYF. CDR3 DNA sequence: TGTGCCAGCAGCTTAAGACAGAGAGAGACCCAGTACTTC.

The gene calls are TRBV5-5 and TRBJ2-7; D gene unclear. Germline V lookup: CDR1 SGHKS, CDR2 YYEKEE (reference sequence). The CDR3 runs to 13 residues. V was clipped by 0 bases and J by 2 bases, with 6 bases between them. This CDR3 reads CASSLAWTYEQYF. The CDR3 DNA sequence: TGTGCCAGCAGCTTGGCCTGGACCTACGAGCAGTACTTC.

The chain links TRBV20-1 to TRBJ2-3; 14 positions match TRBD2. The CDR3 spans 15 residues. V lost 1 base, J lost 7 bases, and 4 bases stayed unmatched. Germline values: CDR1 DFQATT, CDR2 SNEGSKA (reference sequence). The CDR3 DNA reads as TGCAGTGCTAGAGGGACTAGCGGGGGGTCAAATACGCAGTATTTT. Translating it yields CSARGTSGGSNTQYF.

This clonotype turned up a few times. The V gene is TRBV12-3 or TRBV12-4, the J gene TRBJ2-1; D call uncertain. Deletions cut 6 bases from V and 4 bases from J, with 10 bases between. This CDR3 has 13 amino acids. CDR3 sequence reads: CASSIRSYNEQFF. The CDR3 DNA reads as TGTGCCAGCAGCATACGGAGTTACAATGAGCAGTTCTTC.

This clonotype came up a few times. The V gene is TRBV7-9, the J gene TRBJ1-2; D ambiguous. The germline V and J ends were trimmed by 5 bases and 7 bases, with 17 bases remaining between them. Per germline, CDR1 SEHNR and CDR2 FQNEAQ (reference sequence). The CDR3 is made up of 14 amino acids. CDR3 residues: CASSPTYPWGGYTF. CDR3 nucleotides: TGTGCCAGCAGCCCGACCTACCCTTGGGGTGGCTACACCTTC.

The chain carries TRBV11-2 and TRBJ2-7; D uncertain. The CDR3 contains 14 residues. V was shortened by 3 bases and J by 1 base, with 10 bases between the two germline ends. The germline CDR1 and CDR2 sequences are SGHAT and FQNNGV. CDR3 coding DNA: TGTGCCAGCAGCTTGGGCCCGGGTTCCTACGAGCAGTACGTC. The encoded protein is CASSLGPGSYEQYV.

The rearrangement joins TRBV5-1 to TRBJ1-1; no firm D call. Germline values: CDR1 SGHRS, CDR2 YFSETQ. The CDR3 has 15 amino acids. The V end lost 7 bases, the J end lost 0 bases, and 16 bases lay between the germline ends. The CDR3 DNA reads as TGCGCCAGCCGGCGGGAGGGAACGATGAACACTGAAGCTTTCTTT. Protein sequence: CASRREGTMNTEAFF.

The J gene is TRBJ2-1, the V gene TRBV5-1; 8 nucleotides line up with TRBD1. This CDR3 contains 16 residues. CDR1 SGHRS and CDR2 YFSETQ come from the germline V gene. The junction had 6 bases not matched to a gene; V was cut back by 4 bases and J by 0 bases. CDR3 nucleotides: TGCGCCAGCAGCGAACGACAGGGGAGCTCCTACAATGAGCAGTTCTTC. Translating it yields CASSERQGSSYNEQFF. Full variable domain (remainder filled in from reference TRBV5-1 and TRBJ2-1): KAGVTQTPRYLIKTRGQQVTLSCSPISGHRSVSWYQQTPGQGLQFLFEYFSETQRNKGNFPGRFSGRQFSNSRSEMNVSTLELGDSALYLCASSERQGSSYNEQFFGPGTRLTVL.

In its sample, this clonotype was seen a few times. CDR3 in DNA: TGTGCCAGCAGCCCCGGGACAAGGACTAGGAGCACTGAAGCTTTCTTT. Its protein product is CASSPGTRTRSTEAFF. The V and J genes are TRBV12-3 or TRBV12-4 and TRBJ1-1; D is possibly TRBD1 (6 bases). Trimming took off 6 bases at V and 4 bases at J, with 21 bases between the two ends. This CDR3 comprises 16 residues.

The V and J genes are TRBV19 and TRBJ1-2; the D gene is possibly TRBD1 (5 bases). With 3 bases removed from V and 6 bases from J, the gap between germline ends came to 14 bases. The length of the CDR3 is 14 residues. CDR1 is LNHDA and CDR2 is SQIVND in the germline V gene (reference sequence). Written as DNA, the CDR3 is TGTGCCAGTAGTATCTCGGCAGGGTCTCATGGCTACACCTTC. This sequence encodes CASSISAGSHGYTF.

There are a few counts of this clonotype. The rearrangement uses TRBV6-5 and TRBJ1-5, with D unresolved. Germline assignment: CDR1 MNHEY and CDR2 SVGAGI. This CDR3 has 16 amino acids. V was cut by 0 bases and J by 2 bases, with 11 bases left in between. This CDR3 is CASSYSSHLRNQPQHF. The CDR3, as DNA: TGTGCCAGCAGTTACTCATCACATCTCCGCAATCAGCCCCAGCATTTT.